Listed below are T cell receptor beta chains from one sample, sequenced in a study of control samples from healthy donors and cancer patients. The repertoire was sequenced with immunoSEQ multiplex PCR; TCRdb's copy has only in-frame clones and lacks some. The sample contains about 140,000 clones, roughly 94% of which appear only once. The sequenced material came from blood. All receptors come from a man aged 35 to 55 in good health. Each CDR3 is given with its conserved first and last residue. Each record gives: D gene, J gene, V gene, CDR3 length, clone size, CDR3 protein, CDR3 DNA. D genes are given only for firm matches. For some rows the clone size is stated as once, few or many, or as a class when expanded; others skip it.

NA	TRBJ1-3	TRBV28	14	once	CASSLGDSGNTIYF	TGTGCCAGCAGCCTTGGGGACTCTGGAAACACCATATATTTT
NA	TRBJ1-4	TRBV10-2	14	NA	CASSEFRGGEKLFF	TGCGCCAGCAGTGAGTTCCGCGGGGGTGAAAAACTGTTTTTT
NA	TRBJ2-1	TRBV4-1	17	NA	CASSLKRRPQWYNEQFF	TGCGCCAGCAGCCTAAAACGGAGGCCCCAGTGGTACAATGAGCAGTTCTTC
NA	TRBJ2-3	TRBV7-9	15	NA	CASSLVFDTTDTQYF	TGTGCCAGCAGCTTAGTATTTGACACCACAGATACGCAGTATTTT
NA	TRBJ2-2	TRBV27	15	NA	CASSPLGGNTGELFF	TGTGCCAGCAGTCCTTTGGGGGGGAACACCGGGGAGCTGTTTTTT
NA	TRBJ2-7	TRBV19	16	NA	CARRLNRPQYSYEQYF	TGTGCCAGAAGGTTAAATAGACCACAGTACTCCTACGAGCAGTACTTC
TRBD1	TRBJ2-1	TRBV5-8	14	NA	CASRVQGAGGEQFF	TGTGCCAGCAGGGTCCAGGGGGCCGGAGGCGAGCAGTTCTTC
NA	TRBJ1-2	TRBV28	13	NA	CASGLGENYGYTF	TGTGCCAGCGGGCTGGGGGAGAACTATGGCTACACCTTC
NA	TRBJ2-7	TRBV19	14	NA	CASSIGQSAYEQYF	TGTGCCAGTAGTATCGGACAGAGCGCCTACGAGCAGTACTTC
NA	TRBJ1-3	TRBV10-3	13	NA	CAISGKSGNTIYF	TGTGCCATCTCGGGTAAATCTGGAAACACCATATATTTT
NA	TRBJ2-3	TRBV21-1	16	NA	CASSKDRGGLADTQYF	TGTGCCAGCAGCAAAGACAGGGGGGGCCTGGCAGATACGCAGTATTTT
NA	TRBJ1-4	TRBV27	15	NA	CASSLLGTANEKLFF	TGTGCCAGCAGTTTATTGGGGACGGCTAATGAAAAACTGTTTTTT
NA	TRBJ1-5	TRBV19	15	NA	CASRPGGNSNQPQHF	TGTGCCAGTAGACCGGGGGGGAATAGCAATCAGCCCCAGCATTTT
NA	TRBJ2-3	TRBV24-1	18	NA	CATSDSLGRGAGTDTQYF	TGTGCCACCAGTGATTCCCTCGGTCGGGGGGCTGGCACAGATACGCAGTATTTT
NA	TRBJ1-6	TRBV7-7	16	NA	CASSLARTEDNSPLHF	TGTGCTAGCAGCTTAGCTCGGACCGAAGATAATTCACCCCTCCACTTT
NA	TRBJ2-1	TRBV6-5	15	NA	CASRPTQGSYNEQFF	TGTGCCAGCAGACCAACTCAGGGGTCCTACAATGAGCAGTTCTTC
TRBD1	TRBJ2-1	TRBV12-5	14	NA	CASGLDRGLNEQFF	TGTGCTAGTGGTTTAGACAGGGGGCTGAATGAGCAGTTCTTC
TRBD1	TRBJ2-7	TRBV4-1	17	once	CASSQELGQMSSYEQYF	TGCGCCAGCAGCCAAGAGCTGGGACAGATGAGCTCCTACGAGCAGTACTTC
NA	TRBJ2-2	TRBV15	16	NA	CATSRDPGAGVGELFF	TGTGCCACCAGCAGAGATCCGGGGGCCGGGGTCGGGGAGCTGTTTTTT
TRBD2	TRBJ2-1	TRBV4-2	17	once	CASSQLGLAGEYNEQFF	TGTGCCAGCAGCCAACTCGGACTAGCGGGTGAATACAATGAGCAGTTCTTC
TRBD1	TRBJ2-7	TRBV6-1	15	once	CASSEPDRGSYEQYF	TGTGCCAGCAGTGAACCCGACAGGGGCTCCTACGAGCAGTACTTC
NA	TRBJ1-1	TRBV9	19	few	CASSVAPPPVSGMNTEAFF	TGTGCCAGCAGCGTAGCCCCACCCCCAGTATCTGGGATGAACACTGAAGCTTTCTTT
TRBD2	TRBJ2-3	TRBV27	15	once	CASRDPGGGGDTQYF	TGTGCCAGCAGGGACCCGGGGGGGGGCGGAGATACGCAGTATTTT
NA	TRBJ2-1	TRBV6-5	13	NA	CASSGISYNEQFF	TGTGCCAGCAGCGGGATCTCCTACAATGAGCAGTTCTTC
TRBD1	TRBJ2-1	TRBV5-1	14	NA	CASSLEQGVNEQFF	TGCGCCAGCAGCTTGGAACAGGGGGTCAATGAGCAGTTCTTC
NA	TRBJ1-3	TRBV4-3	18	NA	CASSQDNFRELFGNTIYF	TGCGCCAGCAGCCAAGATAACTTCAGGGAACTATTCGGAAACACCATATATTTT
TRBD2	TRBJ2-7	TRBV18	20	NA	CASSPILTSGSFGGGYEQYF	TGTGCCAGCTCACCAATCCTTACTAGCGGGAGCTTCGGGGGCGGTTACGAGCAGTACTTC
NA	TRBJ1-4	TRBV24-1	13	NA	CATSDLGEEKLFF	TGTGCCACCAGTGATTTAGGGGAAGAAAAACTGTTTTTT
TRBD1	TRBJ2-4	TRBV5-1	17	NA	CASSLVGQGEAKNIQYF	TGCGCCAGCAGCTTAGTAGGACAGGGGGAAGCCAAAAACATTCAGTACTTC
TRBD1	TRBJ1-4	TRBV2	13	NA	CAVAGGLGEKLFF	TGTGCCGTCGCAGGGGGTTTGGGTGAAAAACTGTTTTTT
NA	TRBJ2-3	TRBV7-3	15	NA	CASSSAGTLTDTQYF	TGTGCCAGCAGCTCCGCCGGGACTCTCACAGATACGCAGTATTTT
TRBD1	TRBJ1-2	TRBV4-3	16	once	CASSQAGGQVLYGYTF	TGCGCCAGCAGCCAAGCAGGGGGACAGGTGCTCTATGGCTACACCTTC
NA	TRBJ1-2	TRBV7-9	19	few	CASSLGPEVPGPRNYGYTF	TGTGCCAGCAGCTTAGGTCCAGAGGTGCCGGGACCGAGAAACTATGGCTACACCTTC
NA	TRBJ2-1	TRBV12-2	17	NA	CASRLALAGEPYNEQFF	TGTGCAAGTCGCTTAGCTTTAGCGGGAGAGCCCTACAATGAGCAGTTCTTC
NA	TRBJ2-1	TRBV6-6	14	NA	CASSPVRGGGEQFF	TGTGCCAGCAGCCCCGTTAGAGGGGGGGGTGAGCAGTTCTTC
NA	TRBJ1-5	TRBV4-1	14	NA	CASSSVRTSGTQHF	TGCGCCAGCAGCTCTGTCCGGACCTCTGGGACCCAGCATTTT
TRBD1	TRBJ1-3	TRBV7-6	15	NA	CASSLARTGGNTIYF	TGTGCCAGCAGCTTAGCCAGGACAGGGGGAAACACCATATATTTT
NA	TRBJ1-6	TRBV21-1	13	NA	CASNPGQYSPLHF	TGTGCCAGCAACCCTGGACAGTATTCACCCCTCCACTTT
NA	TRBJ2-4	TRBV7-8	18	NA	CASSLGWFGLLTKNIQYF	TGTGCCAGCAGCTTAGGATGGTTCGGCCTTTTAACCAAAAACATTCAGTACTTC
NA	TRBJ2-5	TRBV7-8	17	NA	CASSLALDEATEETQYF	TGTGCCAGCAGCTTAGCCCTGGACGAAGCCACCGAAGAGACCCAGTACTTC
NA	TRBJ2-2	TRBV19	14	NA	CASSIEGYTGELFF	TGTGCCAGTAGTATAGAGGGGTACACCGGGGAGCTGTTTTTT